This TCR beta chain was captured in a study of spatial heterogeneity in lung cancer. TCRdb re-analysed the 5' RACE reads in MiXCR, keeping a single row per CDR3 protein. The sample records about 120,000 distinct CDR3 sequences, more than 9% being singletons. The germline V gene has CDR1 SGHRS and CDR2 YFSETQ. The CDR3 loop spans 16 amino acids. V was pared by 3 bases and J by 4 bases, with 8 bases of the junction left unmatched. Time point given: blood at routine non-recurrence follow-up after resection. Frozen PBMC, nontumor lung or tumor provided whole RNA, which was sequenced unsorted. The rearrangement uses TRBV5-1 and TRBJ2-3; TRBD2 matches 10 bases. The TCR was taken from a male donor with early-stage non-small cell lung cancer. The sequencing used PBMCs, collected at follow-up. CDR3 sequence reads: CASSWSGGAVSDTQYF. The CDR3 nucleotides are TGCGCCAGCAGCTGGAGCGGGGGGGCCGTTTCAGATACGCAGTATTTT. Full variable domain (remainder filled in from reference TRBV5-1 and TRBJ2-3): KAGVTQTPRYLIKTRGQQVTLSCSPISGHRSVSWYQQTPGQGLQFLFEYFSETQRNKGNFPGRFSGRQFSNSRSEMNVSTLELGDSALYLCASSWSGGAVSDTQYFGPGTRLTVL.